This is a list of T cell receptor beta chains from one sample in a study of cytomegalovirus exposure and HLA in healthy donors. Using immunoSEQ multiplex PCR, the repertoire was profiled, and TCRdb retains in-frame clones only, with some absent. The data hold roughly 120,000 clones, with 55% to 75% observed a single time. Sequenced input: PBMCs. Every receptor here comes from a man in his thirties or forties in good health and CMV-seropositive. Each CDR3 is given with its conserved first and last residue. D genes are given only for firm matches. Expanded clones are given a class, and other clones once, few, many or no size at all.

- - TRBJ2-5 TRBV5-1 TGCGCCAGCAGCTTGGGAACTAGTCAAGAGACCCAGTACTTC CASSLGTSQETQYF
- few TRBJ2-1 TRBV2 TGTGCCAGCACCCCGATTAATACTGGCTCCTACAATGAGCAGTTCTTC CASTPINTGSYNEQFF
- - TRBJ2-2 TRBV27 TGTGCCAGCAGTTTAAAAGAGGGTCCTAACACCGGGGAGCTGTTTTTT CASSLKEGPNTGELFF
- - TRBJ2-1 TRBV11-1 TGTGCCAGCAGCTTAGGTAGCCTGACGGGGACCTACAATGAGCAGTTCTTC CASSLGSLTGTYNEQFF
TRBD2 - TRBJ2-5 TRBV5-1 TGCGCCAGCAGCTCTCTCGTGGGGACTAGCGGGGGCCACGAGACCCAGTACTTC CASSSLVGTSGGHETQYF
TRBD2 - TRBJ2-1 TRBV10-3 TGTGCCATCAGGAGCGGGAGTGGAAACAATGAGCAGTTCTTC CAIRSGSGNNEQFF
- once TRBJ2-3 TRBV5-4 TGTGCCAGCAGCCTCAGGGAGGGCACAGATACGCAGTATTTT CASSLREGTDTQYF
TRBD1 - TRBJ1-1 TRBV6-5 TGTGCCAGCATCCGGGGGTCAGGGGGCACTGAAGCTTTCTTT CASIRGSGGTEAFF
- - TRBJ1-3 TRBV28 TGTGCCAGCAGTTTGCAGTTCCACTCTGGAAACACCATATATTTT CASSLQFHSGNTIYF
- few TRBJ2-3 TRBV30 TGTGCCTGGGGCAGGGGCACAGATACGCAGTATTTT CAWGRGTDTQYF
TRBD2 - TRBJ2-1 TRBV27 TGTGCCAGCAGTCCGTCGGGACTAGCGGGAGCCTACAATGAGCAGTTCTTC CASSPSGLAGAYNEQFF
- - TRBJ2-3 TRBV7-3 TGTGCCAGCAGCTTATCTGGGGGGAGTAGCACAGATACGCAGTATTTT CASSLSGGSSTDTQYF
TRBD2 once TRBJ2-3 TRBV27 TGTGCCAGCAGTCAGGGGCTAGCGGGGGTTAGCACAGATACGCAGTATTTT CASSQGLAGVSTDTQYF
TRBD1 - TRBJ1-1 TRBV10-3 TGTGCCATCAGTGGGAGACAGGGAAGGAACACTGAAGCTTTCTTT CAISGRQGRNTEAFF
- - TRBJ1-1 TRBV11-3 TGTGCCAGCAGCTTAGACAGGTCACTGACTTTCTTT CASSLDRSLTFF
TRBD1 - TRBJ1-2 TRBV5-1 TGCGCCAGCAGCTTGCCGGACAGGGAAACTTATGGCTACACCTTC CASSLPDRETYGYTF
- - TRBJ1-3 TRBV30 TGTGCCTGGAGTGTCATCTCTGGAAACACCATATATTTT CAWSVISGNTIYF
- once TRBJ1-1 TRBV11-2 TGTGCCAGCAGCTCCTCGACAGTCGGGACTGAAGCTTTCTTT CASSSSTVGTEAFF
- - TRBJ2-3 TRBV7-3 TGTGCCAGCAGCTTATCCACTAGCACAGATACGCAGTATTTT CASSLSTSTDTQYF
TRBD1 few TRBJ2-1 TRBV4-1 TGCGCCAGCAGCCAAGATTTAGGGTTCGACAGGGATAATAGGAATGAGCAGTTCTTC CASSQDLGFDRDNRNEQFF
TRBD1 few TRBJ2-5 TRBV11-2 TGTGCCAGCAGCTTAGCCCTCCGGGACAGGGTCCCTGAGACCCAGTACTTC CASSLALRDRVPETQYF
- - TRBJ2-1 TRBV6-1 TGTGCCAGCAACACCAACAATGAGCAGTTCTTC CASNTNNEQFF
- - TRBJ1-5 TRBV28 TGTGCCAGCAGTTTGCCCCCAGGTTCAAATCAGCCCCAGCATTTT CASSLPPGSNQPQHF
TRBD1 - TRBJ2-1 TRBV6-6 TGTGCCACCTTAACAGGGGGCGATGAGCAGTTCTTC CATLTGGDEQFF
- - TRBJ1-6 TRBV4-1 TGCGCCAGCAGCTCTTATCGAACCCCGGCGGAGTCACCCCTCCACTTT CASSSYRTPAESPLHF
- few TRBJ1-6 TRBV19 TGTGCCAGCTCGTCCGGGGGGAATAATTCACCCCTCCACTTT CASSSGGNNSPLHF
- - TRBJ2-3 TRBV7-9 TGTGCCAGCAGCCGGTTTGGGGGGGCCACAGATACGCAGTATTTT CASSRFGGATDTQYF
- - TRBJ1-1 TRBV7-7 TGTGCTAGCAGCTTAGCGAGGAACACTGAAGCTTTCTTT CASSLARNTEAFF
- few TRBJ1-1 TRBV4-1 TGCGCCAGCAGCCAAGTCAACCTCGTGACAGTGGACACTGAAGCTTTCTTT CASSQVNLVTVDTEAFF
TRBD1 - TRBJ2-2 TRBV19 TGTGCCAGTAGCCGGACAGGGAGGAACACCGGGGAGCTGTTTTTT CASSRTGRNTGELFF
- - TRBJ1-6 TRBV6-1 TGTGCCAGCAGTGGGGGGCGCATTGTGAATTCACCCCTCCACTTT CASSGGRIVNSPLHF
TRBD1 few TRBJ2-5 TRBV9 TGTGCCAGCCAAAGGGGGCCAGGGGAGACCCAGTACTTC CASQRGPGETQYF
- - TRBJ1-6 TRBV27 TGTGCCAGCAGTTCGGGGGGGAGGGTGGCAGGGGCCCTCCACTTT CASSSGGRVAGALHF
TRBD2 - TRBJ2-2 TRBV5-8 TGTGCCAGCAGCTTGGACCCGGGGGGATCTCGCACCGGGGAGCTGTTTTTT CASSLDPGGSRTGELFF
TRBD1 - TRBJ1-5 TRBV19 TGTGCCAGTAGTCCCGGGACAGGGTATAGCAATCAGCCCCAGCATTTT CASSPGTGYSNQPQHF
- - TRBJ1-3 TRBV5-1 TGCGCCAGCAGGGTAGACAGTCCCTCTGGAAACACCATATATTTT CASRVDSPSGNTIYF
- few TRBJ1-1 TRBV25-1 TGTGCCAGCAGTGAACCGGGGAATGAAGCTTTCTTT CASSEPGNEAFF
TRBD1 - TRBJ2-7 TRBV5-1 TGCGCCAGCAGCTTAACGACAGGGGGCTACGAGCAGTACTTC CASSLTTGGYEQYF
- - TRBJ2-5 TRBV5-1 TGCGCCAGCAGCTTGCAGGGGTGGCAAGAGACCCAGTACTTC CASSLQGWQETQYF
- - TRBJ2-1 TRBV20-1 TGCAGTGCTAACTCGGTGGTTGAGCAGTTCTTC CSANSVVEQFF
- - TRBJ2-3 TRBV11-3 TGTGCCAGCATGAAAGCGGGCACAGATACGCAGTATTTT CASMKAGTDTQYF
- - TRBJ1-4 TRBV30 TGTGCCTGGAGTTCGCTCCTTACAGGTCCGAGCGGGGGAAAACTGTTTTTT CAWSSLLTGPSGGKLFF